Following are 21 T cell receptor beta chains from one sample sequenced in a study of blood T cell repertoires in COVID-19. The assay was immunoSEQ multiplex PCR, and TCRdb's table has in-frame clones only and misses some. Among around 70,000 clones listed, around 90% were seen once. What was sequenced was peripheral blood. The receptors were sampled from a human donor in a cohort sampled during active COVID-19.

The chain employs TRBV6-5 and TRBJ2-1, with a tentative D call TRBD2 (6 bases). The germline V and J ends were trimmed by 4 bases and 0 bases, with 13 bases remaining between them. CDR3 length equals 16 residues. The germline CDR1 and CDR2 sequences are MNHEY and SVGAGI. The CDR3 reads CASSSVGGASYNEQFF. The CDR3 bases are TGTGCCAGCAGTTCGGTCGGCGGGGCCTCCTACAATGAGCAGTTCTTC.

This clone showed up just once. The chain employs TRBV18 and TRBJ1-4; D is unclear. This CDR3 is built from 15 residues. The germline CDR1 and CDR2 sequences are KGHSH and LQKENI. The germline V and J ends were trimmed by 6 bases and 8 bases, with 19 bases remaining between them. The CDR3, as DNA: TGTGCCAGCTCTCCGCTTTCGGGGTTTGGGGAAAAACTGTTTTTT. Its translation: CASSPLSGFGEKLFF.

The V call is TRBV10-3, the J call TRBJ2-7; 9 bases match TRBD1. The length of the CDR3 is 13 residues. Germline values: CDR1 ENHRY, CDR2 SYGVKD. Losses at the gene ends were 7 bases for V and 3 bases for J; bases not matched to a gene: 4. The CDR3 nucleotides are TGTGCCATCAAGGGACAGGGCAACTACGAGCAGTACTTC. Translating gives CAIKGQGNYEQYF.

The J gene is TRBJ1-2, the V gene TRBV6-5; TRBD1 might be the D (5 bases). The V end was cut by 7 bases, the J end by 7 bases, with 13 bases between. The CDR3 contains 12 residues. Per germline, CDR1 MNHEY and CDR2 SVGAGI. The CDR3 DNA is TGTGCCAGCACGGGGGGATTTAGTGGCTACACCTTC. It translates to CASTGGFSGYTF.

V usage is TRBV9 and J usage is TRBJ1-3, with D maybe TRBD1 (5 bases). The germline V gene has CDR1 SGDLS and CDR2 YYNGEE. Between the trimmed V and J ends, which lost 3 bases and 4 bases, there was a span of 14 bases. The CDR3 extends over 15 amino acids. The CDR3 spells CASSDLGVSGNTIYF. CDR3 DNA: TGTGCCAGCAGCGACCTAGGGGTGTCAGGAAACACCATATATTTT.

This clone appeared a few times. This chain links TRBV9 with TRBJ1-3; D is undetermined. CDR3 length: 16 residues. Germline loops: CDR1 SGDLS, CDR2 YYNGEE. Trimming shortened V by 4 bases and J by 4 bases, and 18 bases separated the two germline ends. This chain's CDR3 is CASSLIGQTRGNTIYF. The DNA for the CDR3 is TGTGCCAGCAGCCTAATAGGGCAAACTAGGGGAAACACCATATATTTT.

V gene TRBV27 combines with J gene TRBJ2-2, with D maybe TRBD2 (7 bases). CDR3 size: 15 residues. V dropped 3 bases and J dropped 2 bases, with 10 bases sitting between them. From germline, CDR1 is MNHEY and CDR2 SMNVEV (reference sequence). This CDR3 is CASSFGGGNTGELFF. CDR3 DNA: TGTGCCAGCAGTTTTGGGGGGGGCAACACCGGGGAGCTGTTTTTT.

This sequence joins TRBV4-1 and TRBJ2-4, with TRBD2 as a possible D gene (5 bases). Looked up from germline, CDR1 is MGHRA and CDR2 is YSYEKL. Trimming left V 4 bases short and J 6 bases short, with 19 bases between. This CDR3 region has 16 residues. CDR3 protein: CASSLESGGWGNIQYF. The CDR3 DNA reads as TGCGCCAGCAGCCTCGAATCGGGCGGGTGGGGAAACATTCAGTACTTC.

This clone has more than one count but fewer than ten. The CDR3 reads CASSPLQTGSGYGYTF. The CDR3 DNA sequence: TGTGCCAGCAGCCCACTCCAGACAGGGTCGGGCTATGGCTACACCTTC. The V gene is TRBV5-6, the J gene TRBJ1-2, with 7 bases fitting TRBD1. The V and J ends lost 4 bases and 4 bases, in that order; junction bases with no gene match: 13. The CDR3 is 16 amino acids. Germline lookup yields CDR1 SGHDT and CDR2 YYEEEE.

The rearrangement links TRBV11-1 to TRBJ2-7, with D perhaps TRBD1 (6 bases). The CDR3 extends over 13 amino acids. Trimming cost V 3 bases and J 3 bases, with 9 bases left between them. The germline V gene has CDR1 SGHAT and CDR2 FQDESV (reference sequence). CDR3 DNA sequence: TGTGCCAGCAGCTTTGGACAGCACTACGAGCAGTACTTC. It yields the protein CASSFGQHYEQYF.

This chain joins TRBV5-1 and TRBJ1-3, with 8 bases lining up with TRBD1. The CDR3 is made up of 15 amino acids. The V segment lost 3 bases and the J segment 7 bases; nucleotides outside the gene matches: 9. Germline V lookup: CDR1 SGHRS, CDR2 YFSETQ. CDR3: CASSSGVRGPNTIYF. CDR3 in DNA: TGCGCCAGCAGCTCGGGGGTCAGGGGGCCGAACACCATATATTTT.

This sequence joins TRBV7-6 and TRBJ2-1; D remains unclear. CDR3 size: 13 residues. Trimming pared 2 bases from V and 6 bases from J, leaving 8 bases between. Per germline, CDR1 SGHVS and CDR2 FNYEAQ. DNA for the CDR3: TGTGCCAGCAGCTTAAGCGTGGGCAATGAGCAGTTCTTC. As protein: CASSLSVGNEQFF.

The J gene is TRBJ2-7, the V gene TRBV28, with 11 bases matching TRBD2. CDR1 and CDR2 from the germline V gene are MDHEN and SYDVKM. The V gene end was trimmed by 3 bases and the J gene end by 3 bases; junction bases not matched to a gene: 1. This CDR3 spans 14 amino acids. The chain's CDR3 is CASSLTSGDYEQYF. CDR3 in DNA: TGTGCCAGCAGTTTGACTAGCGGGGACTACGAGCAGTACTTC.

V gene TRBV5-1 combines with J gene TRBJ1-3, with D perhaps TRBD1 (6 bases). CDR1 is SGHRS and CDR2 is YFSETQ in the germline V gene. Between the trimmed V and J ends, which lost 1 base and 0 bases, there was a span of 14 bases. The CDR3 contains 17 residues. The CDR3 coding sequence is TGCGCCAGCAGCTTGATCTCAGGGGCAGCCTCTGGAAACACCATATATTTT. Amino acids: CASSLISGAASGNTIYF.

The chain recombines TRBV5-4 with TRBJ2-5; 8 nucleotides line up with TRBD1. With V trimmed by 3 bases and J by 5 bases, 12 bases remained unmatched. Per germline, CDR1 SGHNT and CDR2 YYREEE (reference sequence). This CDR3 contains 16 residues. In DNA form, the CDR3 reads TGTGCCAGCAGCTCCGATCGCGGACAGGGTCGGGAGACCCAGTACTTC. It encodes CASSSDRGQGRETQYF.

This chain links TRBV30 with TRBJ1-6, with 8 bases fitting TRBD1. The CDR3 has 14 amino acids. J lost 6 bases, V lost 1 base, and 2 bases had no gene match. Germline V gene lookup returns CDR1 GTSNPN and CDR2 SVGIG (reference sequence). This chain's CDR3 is CAWSGTGPNSPLHF. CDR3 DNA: TGTGCCTGGAGTGGGACAGGGCCTAATTCACCCCTCCACTTT.

The CDR3 here is CASSRDNSAMETQYF. For the CDR3, the DNA is TGTGCCAGCAGTCGGGACAATTCGGCCATGGAGACCCAGTACTTC. The chain is built from TRBV2 and TRBJ2-5; the D gene is possibly TRBD1 (6 bases). Trimming took off 5 bases at V and 5 bases at J, with 18 bases between the two ends. Looked up from germline, CDR1 is SNHLY and CDR2 is FYNNEI. The CDR3 runs to 15 residues.

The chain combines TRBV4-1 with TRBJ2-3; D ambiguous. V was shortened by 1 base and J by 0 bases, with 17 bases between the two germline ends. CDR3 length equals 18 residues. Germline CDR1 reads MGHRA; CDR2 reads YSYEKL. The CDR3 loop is CASSQGPPPFFSTDTQYF. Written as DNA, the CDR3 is TGCGCCAGCAGCCAAGGGCCCCCTCCCTTCTTCAGCACAGATACGCAGTATTTT.

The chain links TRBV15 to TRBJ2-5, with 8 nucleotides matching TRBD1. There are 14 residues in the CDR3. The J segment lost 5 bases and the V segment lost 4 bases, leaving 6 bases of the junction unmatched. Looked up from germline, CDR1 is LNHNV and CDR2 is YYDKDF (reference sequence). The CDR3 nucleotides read TGTGCCACCAGCATCGGGACAGGAGGGGAGACCCAGTACTTC. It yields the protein CATSIGTGGETQYF.

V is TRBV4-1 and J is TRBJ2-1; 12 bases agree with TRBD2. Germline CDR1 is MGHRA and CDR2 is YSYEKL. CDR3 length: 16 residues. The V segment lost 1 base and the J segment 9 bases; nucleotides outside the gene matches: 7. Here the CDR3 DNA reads TGCGCCAGCAGCCAAGTACAACTAGCGGGGGGTATTGAGCAGTTCTTC. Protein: CASSQVQLAGGIEQFF.

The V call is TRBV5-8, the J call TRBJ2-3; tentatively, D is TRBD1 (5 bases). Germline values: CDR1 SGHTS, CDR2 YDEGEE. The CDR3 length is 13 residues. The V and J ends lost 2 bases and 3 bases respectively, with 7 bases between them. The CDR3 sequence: CASSFQGTDTQYF. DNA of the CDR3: TGTGCCAGCAGCTTTCAGGGAACAGATACGCAGTATTTT.